A single sample is the source of the 28 T cell receptor beta chains below, sequenced in a study of patients and donors after allogeneic stem cell transplantation. In TCRdb, the RT-PCR reads were re-called with MiXCR into one record per CDR3 protein. The sample yields approximately 410,000 distinct CDR3 sequences, roughly 17% seen once. The sample comprised blood, either unsorted or a sorted T cell fraction (not recorded which). The receptors come from a human donor who was either an allogeneic HSCT recipient or a stem cell or donor lymphocyte infusion donor (not recorded which). It is not recorded whose cells these are; they may come from a transplant donor.

At least ten counts were recorded for this clonotype. This rearrangement joins TRBV12-3 or TRBV12-4 to TRBJ1-1, with D unresolved. This CDR3 comprises 11 residues. Trimming took off 4 bases at V and 7 bases at J, with 7 bases between the two ends. CDR3: CASSSRYEAFF. CDR3 sequence (DNA): TGTGCCAGCAGTTCTAGGTATGAAGCTTTCTTT.

This clonotype was seen only a few times. The chain recombines TRBV13 with TRBJ1-1, with TRBD1 matching over 9 bases. CDR1 is PRHDT and CDR2 is FYEKMQ in the germline V gene (reference sequence). V lost 5 bases and J lost 4; bases outside the gene matches: 8. The CDR3 is 15 residues long. The DNA for the CDR3 is TGTGCCAGCAGCGGCCGGGACAGGGTTGGCACTGAAGCTTTCTTT. Protein: CASSGRDRVGTEAFF.

This rearrangement joins TRBV7-6 to TRBJ1-1; D call uncertain. The V end lost 5 bases, the J end lost 0 bases, and 4 bases lay between the germline ends. This CDR3 has 12 residues. Looked up from germline, CDR1 is SGHVS and CDR2 is FNYEAQ. The CDR3 spells CASSVMNTEAFF. The CDR3 DNA sequence: TGTGCCAGCAGCGTGATGAACACTGAAGCTTTCTTT. The full variable domain, rest sourced from reference TRBV7-6 and TRBJ1-1, is GAGVSQSPRYKVTKRGQDVALRCDPISGHVSLYWYRQALGQGPEFLTYFNYEAQQDKSGLPNDRFSAERPEGSISTLTIQRTEQRDSAMYRCASSVMNTEAFFGQGTRLTVV.

The J gene is TRBJ1-6, the V gene TRBV7-9, with D perhaps matching TRBD1 (5 bases). Trimming took 5 bases from V and 9 from J, leaving 20 bases between them. This CDR3 has 16 amino acids. CDR1 and CDR2 from the germline V gene are SEHNR and FQNEAQ (reference sequence). The CDR3 DNA sequence: TGTGCCAGCAGCACCCAGCCTGGAAGCGGGGGTTCACCCCTCCACTTT. It encodes CASSTQPGSGGSPLHF. Full variable domain (outside the CDR3, taken from reference TRBV7-9 and TRBJ1-6): DTGVSQNPRHKITKRGQNVTFRCDPISEHNRLYWYRQTLGQGPEFLTYFQNEAQLEKSRLLSDRFSAERPKGSFSTLEIQRTEQGDSAMYLCASSTQPGSGGSPLHFGNGTRLTVT.

V gene TRBV9 combines with J gene TRBJ2-1; weak D call: TRBD2 (6 bases). Trimming pared 4 bases from V and 8 bases from J, leaving 22 bases between. The CDR3 contains 16 residues. Germline V CDR1 and CDR2: SGDLS, YYNGEE. Here the CDR3 reads CASSPRRDRILHEQFF. The CDR3 bases are TGTGCCAGCAGCCCCCGGCGGGACCGGATTTTGCATGAGCAGTTCTTC.

This clonotype has just a few counts. This rearrangement joins TRBV5-1 to TRBJ1-3; D possibly corresponds to TRBD1 (5 bases). V gave up 5 bases and J gave up 2 bases, with 14 bases separating them. The V gene's germline CDR1 is SGHRS and CDR2 YFSETQ. The CDR3 spans 15 residues. CDR3 in DNA: TGCGCCAGCAGTTATGGACAAGACACTGGAAACACCATATATTTT. Residues: CASSYGQDTGNTIYF.

This clonotype was seen repeatedly, ten times or more. CDR3 loop: CASSLRPSKAAPSKNIQYF. The CDR3 coding sequence is TGTGCCAGCAGCTTGAGGCCATCCAAAGCAGCCCCTTCCAAAAACATTCAGTACTTC. The V and J genes are TRBV5-6 and TRBJ2-4; D not certain. From germline, CDR1 is SGHDT and CDR2 YYEEEE. Trimming pared 1 base from V and 2 bases from J, leaving 22 bases between. The CDR3 totals 19 residues.

This clonotype was counted many times. The chain joins TRBV5-1 to TRBJ2-7; D ambiguous. V shed 5 bases and J shed 2 bases, with 14 bases lying between them. The CDR3 runs 14 residues. Germline CDR1 SGHRS, CDR2 YFSETQ. CDR3 in amino acids: CASRNSHSTYEQYF. The DNA of the CDR3 is TGCGCCAGCAGAAATAGTCACAGTACCTACGAGCAGTACTTC. Complete variable domain (other parts from reference TRBV5-1 and TRBJ2-7): KAGVTQTPRYLIKTRGQQVTLSCSPISGHRSVSWYQQTPGQGLQFLFEYFSETQRNKGNFPGRFSGRQFSNSRSEMNVSTLELGDSALYLCASRNSHSTYEQYFGPGTRLTVT.

This clonotype was observed once. V and J are TRBV20-1 and TRBJ2-7, with 11 bases aligning to TRBD1. J lost 5 bases, V lost 2 bases, and 11 bases had no gene match. This CDR3 comprises 16 residues. Germline assignment: CDR1 DFQATT and CDR2 SNEGSKA (reference sequence). The CDR3 sequence is CSARRRLGTGGHEQYF. For the CDR3, the DNA is TGCAGTGCTAGAAGAAGGTTAGGGACAGGGGGACACGAGCAGTACTTC.

This clonotype was found many times. The chain has TRBV12-3 or TRBV12-4 and TRBJ1-6; D may be TRBD1 (6 bases). The CDR3 contains 15 residues. The V gene lost 7 bases and the J gene lost 6 bases, with 16 bases spanning the gap. CDR3 nucleotides: TGTGCCAGCAAAAGTGAGGGGGGATCTAATTCACCCCTCCACTTT. It translates to CASKSEGGSNSPLHF.

The CDR3: CSVIGLAKTDTQYF. In DNA form, the CDR3 reads TGCAGCGTCATCGGGCTAGCGAAAACAGATACGCAGTATTTT. The rearrangement joins TRBV29-1 to TRBJ2-3; a weak D match, TRBD2 (6 bases). Germline V lookup: CDR1 SQVTM, CDR2 ANQGSEA. This CDR3 region has 14 residues. Trimming left V 6 bases short and J 3 bases short, with 16 bases between.

This clonotype was seen only once. The chain recombines TRBV30 with TRBJ1-6; TRBD1 might be the D (5 bases). The CDR3 runs to 14 residues. Germline V gene sequence: CDR1 GTSNPN, CDR2 SVGIG (reference sequence). Deletions cut 0 bases from V and 9 bases from J, with 12 bases between. CDR3 DNA sequence: TGTGCCTGGAGTGTAAGGGACGGGAGTTCACCCCTCCACTTT. This gives the protein CAWSVRDGSSPLHF.

This chain joins TRBV24-1 and TRBJ2-3, with unresolved D. The germline V gene encodes CDR1 KGHDR and CDR2 SFDVKD. V lost 3 bases and J lost 10, with 13 bases in between. CDR3 length equals 13 residues. CDR3 residues: CATSDPLNSAQYF. The CDR3 DNA reads as TGTGCCACCAGTGATCCCCTCAACTCAGCGCAGTATTTT.

The chain carries TRBV7-8 and TRBJ2-3; D perhaps matches TRBD2 (6 bases). The CDR3 length is 13 residues. The ends were cut back, 5 bases at V and 4 bases at J, with 10 bases in the middle. Germline CDR1 SGHVS, CDR2 FQNEAQ. The CDR3 loop is CASSRERADTQYF. Here the CDR3 DNA reads TGTGCCAGCAGCCGGGAGAGGGCAGATACGCAGTATTTT. Full variable domain (remainder filled in from reference TRBV7-8 and TRBJ2-3): GAGVSQSPRYKVAKRGQDVALRCDPISGHVSLFWYQQALGQGPEFLTYFQNEAQLDKSGLPSDRFFAERPEGSVSTLKIQRTQQEDSAVYLCASSRERADTQYFGPGTRLTVL.

This clonotype has more than one count but fewer than ten. This chain links TRBV24-1 with TRBJ2-4; TRBD1 is a possible D gene (6 bases). With 5 bases removed from V and 3 bases from J, the gap between germline ends came to 16 bases. This CDR3 has 16 residues. Germline V CDR1 and CDR2: KGHDR, SFDVKD. CDR3 nucleotide sequence: TGTGCCACCAGTGGAAAACAGGGAAAGGACAAAAACATTCAGTACTTC. Protein: CATSGKQGKDKNIQYF.

Note on this clonotype: One end of the junction is discordant with germline, which a read error may explain. The chain uses TRBV2 and TRBJ1-2; 9 bases map to TRBD1. The germline V gene has CDR1 SNHLY and CDR2 FYNNEI. The CDR3 totals 16 residues. The CDR3 DNA reads as TGTGCCAGCCGTGACCCCGGGACAGGGTTTTCCTATGGCTACACCTTC. Translated: CASRDPGTGFSYGYTF.

The chain has TRBV18 and TRBJ2-1, with 12 bases that match TRBD2. With 4 bases clipped from V and 9 bases from J, the junction kept 10 bases outside the gene matches. Per the germline V gene, CDR1 is KGHSH and CDR2 is LQKENI. The CDR3 covers 16 residues. The CDR3 here is CASSRGSSGRVSEQFF. Here the CDR3 DNA reads TGTGCCAGCTCACGCGGATCTAGCGGGAGGGTGAGTGAGCAGTTCTTC.

This clonotype turned up a few times. This rearrangement joins TRBV6-2 or TRBV6-3 to TRBJ2-2; D could derive from TRBD1 or TRBD2 (5 bases each). Germline loops: CDR1 MNHEY, CDR2 SVGEGT. V lost 5 bases and J lost 6, with 13 bases in between. The CDR3 is 14 residues long. The CDR3 here is CASSPSRDAGELFF. The CDR3 nucleotides read TGTGCCAGCAGTCCGTCCCGGGACGCCGGGGAGCTGTTTTTT.

The rearrangement joins TRBV7-2 to TRBJ2-1; 7 bases are shared with TRBD2. The CDR3 runs to 14 residues. CDR1 and CDR2 (germline): SGHTA, FQGNSA. With 5 bases clipped from V and 4 bases from J, the junction kept 5 bases outside the gene matches. DNA of the CDR3: TGTGCCAGCAGCGCGGGACTACAATACAATGAGCAGTTCTTC. As protein: CASSAGLQYNEQFF.

V gene TRBV18 combines with J gene TRBJ2-1; D remains unclear. CDR1 is KGHSH and CDR2 is LQKENI in the germline V gene. The ends were cut back, 3 bases at V and 9 bases at J, with 15 bases in the middle. This CDR3 contains 14 residues. The CDR3 bases are TGTGCCAGCTCACCGGCAGTCCTCGGTAGTGAGCAGTTCTTC. This encodes CASSPAVLGSEQFF. The variable domain in full, with the rest retrieved from reference TRBV18 and TRBJ2-1, is NAGVMQNPRHLVRRRGQEARLRCSPMKGHSHVYWYRQLPEEGLKFMVYLQKENIIDESGMPKERFSAEFPKEGPSILRIQQVVRGDSAAYFCASSPAVLGSEQFFGPGTRLTVL.

The sample holds many counts of this clonotype. V gene TRBV5-1 combines with J gene TRBJ1-1; D not resolved. Germline CDR1 is SGHRS and CDR2 is YFSETQ. Trimming stripped 5 bases from V and 4 bases from J, with 6 bases between. This CDR3 comprises 11 residues. The CDR3 reads CASRGITEAFF. The CDR3 DNA reads as TGCGCCAGCAGGGGAATCACTGAAGCTTTCTTT. Full variable domain (rest looked up from reference TRBV5-1 and TRBJ1-1): KAGVTQTPRYLIKTRGQQVTLSCSPISGHRSVSWYQQTPGQGLQFLFEYFSETQRNKGNFPGRFSGRQFSNSRSEMNVSTLELGDSALYLCASRGITEAFFGQGTRLTVV.

The V call is TRBV6-1, the J call TRBJ2-6; TRBD2 matches at 11 bases. Germline loops: CDR1 MNHNS, CDR2 SASEGT. Trimming at V came to 7 bases and at J to 0 bases, leaving 5 bases not matched to a gene. This CDR3 contains 17 residues. CDR3: CASNTSGRLSGANVLTF. The CDR3 DNA is TGTGCCAGCAATACTAGCGGGAGACTCTCTGGGGCCAACGTCCTGACTTTC.

Points on this clonotype: Relative to the germline gene, one junction end is altered; a read error may explain this. The chain uses TRBV4-1 and TRBJ2-7; D not resolved. CDR1 is MGHRA, CDR2 YSYEKL, per germline. This CDR3 contains 16 residues. The CDR3 spells CASSQDRRPVLGEHYF. In DNA form, the CDR3 reads TGCGCCAGCAGCCAAGATCGGAGACCCGTTCTGGGCGAGCACTACTTC.

This clonotype was observed a few times. The rearrangement links TRBV11-3 to TRBJ2-1, with 9 bases identical to TRBD1. V shed 5 bases and J 7 bases; nucleotides not matched to a gene: 9. The CDR3 is 15 residues long. CDR1 and CDR2 (germline): SGHNT, YENEEA. CDR3 protein: CASSLRGTGKNEQFF. In nucleotides, the CDR3 is TGTGCCAGCAGCCTCCGCGGGACAGGGAAGAATGAGCAGTTCTTC.

This clonotype was seen a few times. The rearrangement uses TRBV7-3 and TRBJ1-2; 7 bases line up with TRBD1. The CDR3 sequence is 12 residues long. The J segment lost 8 bases and the V segment lost 7 bases, leaving 7 bases of the junction unmatched. Germline lookup yields CDR1 SGHTA and CDR2 FQGTGA. CDR3 in amino acids: CASTLTGVGYTF. In nucleotides, the CDR3 is TGTGCCAGCACCCTTACAGGGGTCGGCTACACCTTC.

This chain links TRBV5-4 with TRBJ2-1; TRBD2 matches 12 bases. The CDR3 extends over 20 amino acids. Germline lookup yields CDR1 SGHNT and CDR2 YYREEE (reference sequence). With 0 bases clipped from V and 1 base from J, the junction kept 11 bases outside the gene matches. The CDR3 sequence: CASSLGFSASGRESYNEQFF. DNA of the CDR3: TGTGCCAGCAGCTTGGGGTTTTCGGCTAGCGGGAGGGAATCCTACAATGAGCAGTTCTTC.

The chain is built from TRBV6-1 and TRBJ2-1, with 7 bases fitting TRBD2. Germline CDR1 MNHNS, CDR2 SASEGT. CDR3 length equals 13 residues. With V trimmed by 10 bases and J by 0 bases, 3 bases remained unmatched. The CDR3 nucleotides are TGTGCCACCCTAGCGGTCTCCTACAATGAGCAGTTCTTC. Protein: CATLAVSYNEQFF.

This sequence joins TRBV27 and TRBJ2-7; 7 positions match TRBD1. V lost 3 bases, J lost 7 bases, and 6 bases stayed unmatched. Looked up from germline, CDR1 is MNHEY and CDR2 is SMNVEV (reference sequence). The CDR3 is 13 residues long. CDR3 DNA sequence: TGTGCCAGCAGTTTTAAGGGGGCTTATGAGCAGTACTTC. Translation gives CASSFKGAYEQYF.